Listed here is a single T cell receptor beta chain. No antigen is known for it. The data derive from a study of T cell repertoires in cytomegalovirus infection. Study-wide background: CMV epitopes used comprised recently identified HLA-C-restricted ones and well-studied HLA-B-restricted ones. Carrying CMV and the relevant HLA type showed in public TCR beta signatures. Study-level points and caveats: Carriers of CMV and the relevant HLA type were discriminated by public TCR beta frequency. Across the ex vivo response, the dominant clonotypes were HLA-C-restricted CMV-specific TCR beta clonotypes.

The CDR3 is 20 amino acids. Germline V gene sequence: CDR1 SEHNR, CDR2 FQNEAQ (reference sequence). The J segment lost 1 base and the V segment lost 5 bases, leaving 17 bases of the junction unmatched. TCRdb re-called the reads with MiXCR, one entry per CDR3 protein. Of approximately 390,000 distinct CDR3 sequences in the sample, just under 35% were seen once. The chain has TRBV7-9 and TRBJ1-1, with 12 bases fitting TRBD1. This material consisted of cultured PBMCs, taken from culture after CMV antigen stimulation. The sequence came from a human donor in good health (CMV status not recorded). Some clones in this sample may be carry-over from other donors' samples. In DNA, the CDR3 is TGTGCCAGCAGCCGCAAAAACATTTTTACGGGACAGGGGGCGAACACTGAAGCTTTCTTT. Its translation: CASSRKNIFTGQGANTEAFF.